This T cell receptor (beta chain) is from a study of shared clonotypes between healthy human individuals. Study-level background: Three CD4 naive, three CD4 memory, two CD8 naive and one CD8 memory plate were used per donor. Points from the study as a whole: Sample collection involved blood only; tissue repertoires are likely different.

TCRdb's table, derived via immunoSEQ multiplex PCR, lists solely in-frame clones and lacks some. The table has approximately 2,300,000 clones, 85% to 95% seen once. The V end was cut by 2 bases, the J end by 5 bases, with 13 bases between. Germline values: CDR1 KGHSH, CDR2 LQKENI. CDR3 size: 15 residues. Remarks on this clone: Its antigen is not known.

The receptor comes from a man between 18 and 35 years old in good health. Some clones in this sample may be carry-over from other donors' samples. The chain recombines TRBV18 with TRBJ2-4, with D perhaps matching TRBD2 (5 bases). The specimen was naive CD4+ T cells from PBMCs. Stated subset: CD45RA+ positively selected. CDR3 in amino acids: CASSPGVGGQNIQYF. CDR3 bases: TGTGCCAGCTCACCAGGGGTCGGAGGCCAAAACATTCAGTACTTC.